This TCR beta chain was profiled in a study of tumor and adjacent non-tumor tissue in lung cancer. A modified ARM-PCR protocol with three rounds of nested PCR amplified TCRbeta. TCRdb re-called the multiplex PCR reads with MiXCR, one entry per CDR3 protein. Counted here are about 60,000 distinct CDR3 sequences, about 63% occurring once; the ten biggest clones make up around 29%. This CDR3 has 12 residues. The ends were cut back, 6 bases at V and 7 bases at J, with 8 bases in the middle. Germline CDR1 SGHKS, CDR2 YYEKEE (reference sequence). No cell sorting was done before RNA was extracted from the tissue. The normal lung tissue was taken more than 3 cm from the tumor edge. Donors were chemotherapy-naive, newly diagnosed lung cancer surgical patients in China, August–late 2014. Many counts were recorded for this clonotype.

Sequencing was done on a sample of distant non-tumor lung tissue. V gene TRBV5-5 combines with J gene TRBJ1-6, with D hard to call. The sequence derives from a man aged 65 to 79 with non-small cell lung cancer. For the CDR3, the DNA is TGTGCCAGCAACAAGGGAAATTCACCCCTCCACTTT. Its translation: CASNKGNSPLHF.